This T cell receptor beta chain was sequenced in a study of T cells after yellow fever vaccination. Overall study context: Fractions of low cell number were prepared using SMART-Seq v4 Ultra Low Input. Overall study findings and caveats: The booster response re-showed most primary clones: roughly 97% CD4, around 85% CD8.

To note about this clonotype: Its antigen is not known.

They built TCR cDNA with 5'RACE template switching, a step that put in a universal primer site and UMIs. TCRdb itself ran the 5' RACE reads through MiXCR, one entry per CDR3 protein. The sample has 500,000 to 700,000 distinct CDR3 sequences; 15% to 20% are singletons. Trimming cost V 0 bases and J 4 bases, with 17 bases left between them. The CDR3 length is 17 residues. Germline V gene data show CDR1 as SGHTA and CDR2 as FQGNSA. The sample here was PBMCs, taken 15 days after the yellow fever booster vaccination. The rearrangement joins TRBV7-2 to TRBJ2-3; D unclear. The origin of this receptor is a man aged 25-40 years who received the YFV17D yellow fever vaccine. This CDR3 reads CASSLAGWAASADTQYF. The CDR3 coding sequence is TGTGCCAGCAGCTTAGCTGGCTGGGCAGCCTCAGCAGATACGCAGTATTTT.